The sequence of this TCR beta chain was determined in a study of T-cell reconstitution after alpha-beta-depleted transplantation in children. The study, taken as a whole, reports: Hyperexpanded clones declined; after one year, newly produced T cells mostly supplied diversity. Reportedly, alpha-beta T cells present about two months post-transplant originated from several hundred expanded clones of graft origin. Where some patients showed high TCRbeta diversity at day 60, it came from recipient T cells and thymic progenitors that had survived.

Trimming shortened V by 4 bases and J by 1 base, and 12 bases separated the two germline ends. CDR3 length: 15 residues. Germline-derived CDR1 and CDR2 are ENHRY and SYGVKD. Researchers prepared the TCRbeta library using unique molecular identifiers, the study reports. TCRdb fed the PCR reads into MiXCR, producing one record per CDR3 protein. The sample yields around 200,000 distinct CDR3 sequences, approximately 8% seen once. This clonotype was found a few times. No antigen is known for it. Sample: PBMCs, mostly from graft donor cells, taken 360 days after TCRalphabeta/CD19-depleted stem cell transplant. This rearrangement joins TRBV10-3 to TRBJ2-3; perhaps TRBD2 as D (5 bases). The clonotype was recovered from a male patient between 2 and 9 years old who had a stem cell transplant for acute myeloid leukemia, so the T cells may come from the graft donor. The CDR3 DNA reads TGTGCCATCAGTGGAGGGCAAATTCGCACAGATACGCAGTATTTT. As protein: CAISGGQIRTDTQYF.